The following is a T cell receptor (beta chain) sequence with its context. Its antigen remains unidentified. These data originate in a study of CXCR3-negative and CXCR3-positive naive CD8 T cells. Overall study: Overall TRB read output was about 140 million, and each library contained about 1.5 +/- 0.3 million reads.

With UMI labels, 5' RACE was used to prepare the TRB cDNA libraries. For each CDR3 protein, TCRdb gives one entry from its re-call of the 5' RACE reads, without DNA. The ten top clones account for approximately 2.5%, within a sample of roughly 45,000 distinct CDR3 sequences. The CDR3 covers 14 residues. In germline, CDR1 is SGHRS, CDR2 YFSETQ. Study-wide results and limits: TRBV-TRBJ usage matched between naive CXCR3-negative and CXCR3-positive cells but not between memory cells. Memory CD8+ cells showed much lower diversity, while both naive subsets were comparably high.

Naive CD8+ T cells showed CD45RO-CCR7+CD27+CD95-. The sample consisted of naive CXCR3- CD8+ T cells from blood. The subset: CD45RO-CCR7+CD27+CD95- naive CD8+ T cells lacking CXCR3 (TNR3-). This chain uses TRBV5-1 with TRBJ2-7; TCRdb's D call, TRBD1, is unchecked because there is no DNA. This receptor was taken from a human donor in good health. Some clones in this sample may be carry-over from other donors' samples. The CDR3 loop reads CASSSDSYAYEQYF. Full variable domain (missing parts from reference TRBV5-1 and TRBJ2-7): KAGVTQTPRYLIKTRGQQVTLSCSPISGHRSVSWYQQTPGQGLQFLFEYFSETQRNKGNFPGRFSGRQFSNSRSEMNVSTLELGDSALYLCASSSDSYAYEQYFGPGTRLTVT.